This T cell receptor beta chain is drawn from a study of regulatory T cells in long-lasting Graves disease. Study at large: Patients newly diagnosed with Graves' had been on antithyroid drugs for under 3 months.

Notes on the study in general: TRBV28, TRBJ1-2 and TRBJ2-5 were favored in persistent disease.

Time point noted: newly diagnosed GD, antithyroid drugs for less than 3 months. RNA isolated from PBMCs was used to make the TCR library. The germline V and J ends were trimmed by 4 bases and 2 bases, with 14 bases remaining between them. The CDR3 is made up of 16 amino acids. Germline V gene lookup returns CDR1 MNHEY and CDR2 SVGAGI. This clonotype appeared a few times. Its antigen is not known. Through Arm-PCR of CDR3 regions and iRepertoire HTBI primers, TCR beta libraries were built. Using its own MiXCR run on the multiplex PCR reads, TCRdb lists one record per CDR3 protein. Of roughly 530,000 distinct CDR3 sequences in the sample, about 16% were seen once. These records were also assigned to another study, of T cells in Graves' hyperthyroidism and ophthalmopathy. That paper notes: The HTBI primer set served for first-round RT-PCR of the TCR CDR3. A 13 V-J signature model discriminated ophthalmopathy versus stable hyperthyroidism.

The origin of this receptor is a woman in her forties or fifties with Graves disease. Sequenced material: peripheral blood mononuclear cells (PBMCs), taken at new diagnosis, from a patient treated with antithyroid drugs. This chain links TRBV6-5 with TRBJ2-2, with D perhaps assigned TRBD1 or TRBD2 (6 bases each). CDR3 in amino acids: CASSSRGTTNTGELFF. CDR3 DNA: TGTGCCAGCAGTTCTCGCGGGACAACTAACACCGGGGAGCTGTTTTTT.